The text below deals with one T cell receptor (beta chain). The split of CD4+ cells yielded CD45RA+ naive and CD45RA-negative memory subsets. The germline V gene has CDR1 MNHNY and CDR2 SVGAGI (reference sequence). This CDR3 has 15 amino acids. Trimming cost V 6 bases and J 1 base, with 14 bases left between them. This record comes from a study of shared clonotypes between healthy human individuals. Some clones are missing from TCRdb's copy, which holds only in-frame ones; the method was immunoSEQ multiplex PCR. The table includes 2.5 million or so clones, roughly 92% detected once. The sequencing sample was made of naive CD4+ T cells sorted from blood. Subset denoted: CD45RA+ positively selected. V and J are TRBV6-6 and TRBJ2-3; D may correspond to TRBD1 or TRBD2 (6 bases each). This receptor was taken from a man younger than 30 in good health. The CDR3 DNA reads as TGTGCCAGCAGGGGAACAGGGACTGGCACAGATACGCAGTATTTT. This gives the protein CASRGTGTGTDTQYF.